This T cell receptor (beta chain) is drawn from a study of T cell responses to AZD1222 COVID-19 vaccine. The CDR3 is 16 residues long. Looked up from germline, CDR1 is SGHRS and CDR2 is YFSETQ. Unmatched junction bases numbered 15, after V lost 4 bases and J lost 5 bases. Here immunoSEQ multiplex PCR was the method, and the copy in TCRdb shows in-frame clones only, minus some. The sample has more than 110,000 clones, and its top ten clones hold under 2.5%. Details on this clone: What it binds is not known.

General study results and limits: At baseline, just five to seven AZD1222 recipients tested seropositive. With dominance at 160-218 and 743-854, vaccine-associated CD4 TCRs spanned spike. The donor group comprised mostly white British people and more females; the analysis possibly underestimated clonal diversity. Per reports, nearly half of all spike-specific TCRs target regions that are unmutated in variants.

The rearrangement uses TRBV5-1 and TRBJ2-7; 7 positions agree with TRBD2. The sequence derives from an adult in good health. The sample taken for sequencing was peripheral blood. CDR3 nucleotide sequence: TGCGCCAGCAGCCACCCTAGGGAGGGTAAGTCGCACGAGCAGTACTTC. This codes for CASSHPREGKSHEQYF.